This T cell receptor beta chain emerged from a study of brain T cells in children with intractable seizures. Using immunoSEQ multiplex PCR, the repertoire was profiled, and TCRdb retains in-frame clones only, with some absent. The sample lists 300,000 to 400,000 clones, 93% occurring once. Time point here: blood from clinic visit 5 months post-surgery; TSC patient then seizure free. The V gene's germline CDR1 is SQVTM and CDR2 ANQGSEA. With V trimmed by 1 base and J by 4 bases, 28 bases remained unmatched. This CDR3 is built from 22 residues. The receptor was isolated from a boy in the first two years of life with tuberous sclerosis and intractable seizures. The sample was peripheral blood, taken roughly 5 months after surgery. This rearrangement joins TRBV29-1 to TRBJ2-7, with TRBD2 matching 10 bases. CDR3 sequence (DNA): TGCAGCGTTGAAGGCGAATACACCGGTCGGACTAGCGGTAGGAGCGGGTTGTACGAGCAGTACTTC. Protein product: CSVEGEYTGRTSGRSGLYEQYF.